These 28 T cell receptor beta chains came from one sample sequenced in a study of T-cell memory formation after mild COVID-19. TCRdb analysed the 5' RACE reads with MiXCR anew, one entry per CDR3 protein. This table has approximately 290,000 distinct CDR3 sequences, approximately 19% appearing once. The sequencing sample was made of PBMCs or a T cell subset sorted from them (not recorded which). The source is a young man who had mild COVID-19 (a few samples of this study predate the infection). Cell type and time point are not known.

CDR3: CASSPPATMIDNQPQHF. The DNA of the CDR3 is TGTGCCAGCAGTCCCCCCGCTACAATGATCGACAATCAGCCCCAGCATTTT. V gene TRBV28 combines with J gene TRBJ1-5; D remains ambiguous. Germline lookup yields CDR1 MDHEN and CDR2 SYDVKM. The V end was cut by 5 bases, the J end by 3 bases, with 20 bases between. The CDR3 has 17 residues.

The chain couples TRBV6-5 to TRBJ2-3; D unclear. CDR3 length: 17 amino acids. Germline values: CDR1 MNHEY, CDR2 SVGAGI. Trimming shortened V by 2 bases and J by 0 bases, and 15 bases separated the two germline ends. In DNA form, the CDR3 reads TGTGCCAGCAGTTACCATCGAGGCCGCACTAGCACAGATACGCAGTATTTT. Encoded protein: CASSYHRGRTSTDTQYF.

CDR3 coding DNA: TGTGCCAGCAGTTACTCGAGTGGCAGGGCCATGGCTGTGTATGGCTACACCTTC. Its protein product is CASSYSSGRAMAVYGYTF. The chain carries TRBV6-5 and TRBJ1-2; maybe TRBD1 (5 bases). The CDR3 loop spans 18 amino acids. Looked up from germline, CDR1 is MNHEY and CDR2 is SVGAGI. V dropped 0 bases and J dropped 5 bases, with 22 bases sitting between them.

The rearrangement joins TRBV27 to TRBJ1-6; D not certain. V was cut by 5 bases and J by 3 bases, with 20 bases left in between. The CDR3 covers 18 residues. Germline V gene data show CDR1 as MNHEY and CDR2 as SMNVEV (reference sequence). The CDR3 is CASSPRGRQAIYNSPLHF. The CDR3 DNA reads as TGTGCCAGCAGTCCCCGCGGAAGGCAGGCTATCTATAATTCACCCCTCCACTTT.

This chain connects TRBV11-2 to TRBJ1-2, with no clear D. The CDR3 covers 14 residues. The V end lost 5 bases, the J end lost 4 bases, and 14 bases lay between the germline ends. Germline CDR1 and CDR2: SGHAT and FQNNGV. The DNA for the CDR3 is TGTGCCAGCAGCCGTGCCCATCCGCCCTATGGCTACACCTTC. It translates to CASSRAHPPYGYTF.

This clonotype has a count of ten or more. The junction shows a germline mismatch at one end, possibly a read error. The chain joins TRBV5-1 to TRBJ1-2, with 7 bases that match TRBD1. Germline-derived CDR1 and CDR2 are SGHRS and YFSETQ. The CDR3 has 13 amino acids. In nucleotides, the CDR3 is TGTGCCAGCAGCTTACAGGGGAACTATGGCTACACCTTC. Protein sequence: CASSLQGNYGYTF.

The chain carries TRBV5-4 and TRBJ2-1; TRBD1 matches 9 bases. CDR3 length equals 14 residues. V lost 0 bases and J lost 9; bases outside the gene matches: 4. Germline CDR1 is SGHNT and CDR2 is YYREEE (reference sequence). The CDR3 sequence: CASSLVTGGSEQFF. For the CDR3, the DNA is TGTGCCAGCAGCTTGGTTACAGGGGGCAGTGAGCAGTTCTTC.

The chain joins TRBV7-2 to TRBJ1-1, with TRBD1 identical over 10 bases. The CDR3 length is 14 residues. Losses at the gene ends were 4 bases for V and 11 bases for J; bases not matched to a gene: 10. CDR1 is SGHTA, CDR2 FQGNSA, per germline. Here the CDR3 reads CASSYTRQGARAFF. The CDR3 DNA reads as TGTGCCAGCAGCTACACCCGACAGGGGGCGAGGGCTTTCTTT.

This clonotype was counted between two and nine times. CDR3 loop: CATSSRDRGQPQHF. Written as DNA, the CDR3 is TGTGCCACCAGCAGCCGGGACAGGGGTCAGCCCCAGCATTTT. The chain links TRBV15 to TRBJ1-5; TRBD1 aligns across 10 bases. The junction had 2 bases not matched to a gene; V was cut back by 3 bases and J by 6 bases. Per germline, CDR1 LNHNV and CDR2 YYDKDF (reference sequence). The CDR3 is made up of 14 amino acids.

In this sample, this clonotype turned up once. The chain carries TRBV15 and TRBJ1-1, with D perhaps TRBD1 (6 bases). The CDR3 is made up of 14 amino acids. V was pared by 6 bases and J by 1 base, with 12 bases between. Germline V gene lookup returns CDR1 LNHNV and CDR2 YYDKDF (reference sequence). CDR3 region: CATRGDTQNTEAFF. The CDR3 coding sequence is TGTGCCACCAGGGGGGACACCCAGAACACTGAAGCTTTCTTT.

The CDR3 here is CATSSRQGMNTEAFF. The CDR3 nucleotides are TGTGCCACCAGCAGCAGACAGGGCATGAACACTGAAGCTTTCTTT. The chain employs TRBV15 and TRBJ1-1; TRBD1 matches 7 bases. The CDR3 contains 15 residues. CDR1 is LNHNV, CDR2 YYDKDF, per germline (reference sequence). The V and J ends lost 3 bases and 0 bases, in that order; junction bases with no gene match: 4.

This chain connects TRBV11-2 to TRBJ2-1; 7 bases are a match to TRBD2. The germline gives CDR1 SGHAT, CDR2 FQNNGV. The CDR3 is 12 amino acids. Trimming cost V 6 bases and J 12 bases; bases outside gene matches: 8. CDR3 coding DNA: TGTGCCAGCAGGGGGGGGATGTTGCCGCAGTTCTTC. This sequence encodes CASRGGMLPQFF.

This clonotype was counted ten times or more. The rearrangement uses TRBV7-2 and TRBJ2-3, with D maybe TRBD2 (6 bases). This CDR3 has 15 amino acids. Germline assignment: CDR1 SGHTA and CDR2 FQGNSA. V was trimmed by 1 base and J by 4 bases, leaving 12 bases between them. The CDR3 spells CASSLGAGLADTQYF. The CDR3 DNA follows: TGTGCCAGCAGCTTAGGGGCGGGGTTGGCAGATACGCAGTATTTT.

CDR3 loop: CASSYRDWNTDTQYF. For the CDR3, the DNA is TGTGCCAGCAGCTACCGGGACTGGAACACAGATACGCAGTATTTT. This chain uses TRBV3-1 with TRBJ2-3; tentatively, D is TRBD2 (6 bases). The CDR3 is made up of 15 amino acids. V lost 5 bases, J lost 2 bases, and 14 bases lay in between. The germline V gene has CDR1 LGHDT and CDR2 YNNKEL (reference sequence).

The chain has TRBV6-6 and TRBJ1-1; D gene uncertain. V gave up 2 bases and J gave up 4 bases, with 5 bases separating them. This CDR3 has 12 amino acids. From germline, CDR1 is MNHNY and CDR2 SVGAGI (reference sequence). The CDR3 sequence is CASSYSLTEAFF. The CDR3 region has the DNA TGTGCCAGCAGTTACAGTCTCACTGAAGCTTTCTTT.

This clonotype was seen a handful of times. The J gene is TRBJ1-5, the V gene TRBV6-1; D not resolved. The V and J ends lost 7 bases and 7 bases respectively, with 14 bases between them. The V gene's germline CDR1 is MNHNS and CDR2 SASEGT. The CDR3 spans 13 residues. The CDR3 bases are TGTGCCAGCAAGCCTGGGGTTGTCCAGCCCCAGCATTTT. Translated, it gives CASKPGVVQPQHF.

This chain connects TRBV9 to TRBJ2-3; 8 nucleotides align to TRBD2. The CDR3 has 15 amino acids. Germline V lookup: CDR1 SGDLS, CDR2 YYNGEE. Germline trimming cut 1 base from V and 3 bases from J; bases unmatched to any gene: 4. The CDR3 nucleotides are TGTGCCAGCAGCGTATTCGGGGGGGAAACAGATACGCAGTATTTT. Encoded protein: CASSVFGGETDTQYF.

The chain carries TRBV4-2 and TRBJ2-3; D unresolved. This CDR3 region has 15 residues. V dropped 4 bases and J dropped 0 bases, with 11 bases sitting between them. Germline V gene data show CDR1 as LGHNA and CDR2 as YNFKEQ. The CDR3 nucleotides are TGTGCCAGCAGCCCCGAGCTTCTTAGCACAGATACGCAGTATTTT. Protein: CASSPELLSTDTQYF.

CDR3 protein: CASSFPLQGNGYTF. CDR3 bases: TGTGCCAGCAGTTTCCCTCTTCAGGGGAATGGCTACACCTTC. This chain joins TRBV27 and TRBJ1-2, with D possibly matching TRBD1 (6 bases). Germline CDR1 MNHEY, CDR2 SMNVEV (reference sequence). With 3 bases removed from V and 6 bases from J, the gap between germline ends came to 14 bases. The CDR3 has 14 residues.

Written as DNA, the CDR3 is TGTGCCAGCAGTTTAGAGGAAGAGACCCAGTACTTC. Its protein is CASSLEEETQYF. V gene TRBV12-3 or TRBV12-4 combines with J gene TRBJ2-5, with D unclear. The CDR3 sequence is 12 residues long. Deletions cut 1 base from V and 3 bases from J, with 3 bases between.

The chain combines TRBV5-1 with TRBJ2-1; 8 nucleotides match TRBD2. Per germline, CDR1 SGHRS and CDR2 YFSETQ. The CDR3 is 14 amino acids. Losses at the gene ends were 1 base for V and 4 bases for J; bases not matched to a gene: 1. This CDR3 is CASSLTSGYNEQFF. DNA for the CDR3: TGCGCCAGCAGCTTGACTAGCGGTTACAATGAGCAGTTCTTC.

The CDR3: CASSLEQGQNIQYF. In DNA form, the CDR3 reads TGTGCCAGCAGCTTAGAACAGGGGCAAAACATTCAGTACTTC. The chain couples TRBV7-9 to TRBJ2-4, with 7 bases matching TRBD1. The CDR3 spans 14 residues. V trimming: 1 base; J trimming: 5 bases; junction bases outside the gene matches: 2. Germline assignment: CDR1 SEHNR and CDR2 FQNEAQ (reference sequence).

This clonotype turned up a few times. This sequence joins TRBV5-1 and TRBJ2-7; 7 positions agree with TRBD2. CDR1 is SGHRS and CDR2 is YFSETQ in the germline V gene. CDR3 size: 14 residues. J gave up 2 bases and V 3 bases, and 5 bases lay outside the gene matches. This chain's CDR3 is CASSSPLAAYEQYV. CDR3 DNA: TGCGCCAGCAGCTCCCCTCTAGCGGCCTACGAGCAGTACGTC.

For the CDR3, the DNA is TGTGCCAGCAGGACGGATACCCTTAGCAATCAGCCCCAGCATTTT. Residues: CASRTDTLSNQPQHF. The rearrangement joins TRBV12-3 or TRBV12-4 to TRBJ1-5; D remains ambiguous. Trimming removed 6 bases from V and 0 bases from J, with 12 bases in between. This CDR3 contains 15 residues.

As to this clonotype: Sequence at one end of the junction differs from germline and may be a read error. This rearrangement joins TRBV7-7 to TRBJ2-1, with 15 bases lining up with TRBD2. Per the germline V gene, CDR1 is SSHAT and CDR2 is FNYEAQ (reference sequence). The CDR3 is made up of 16 amino acids. The CDR3: CASSLGTSGRHNEQFF. The CDR3 coding sequence is TGTGCTAGCAGCTTAGGGACTAGCGGGAGGCACAATGAGCAGTTCTTC.

The chain combines TRBV5-1 with TRBJ1-1; D is unresolved. This CDR3 contains 15 residues. Per germline, CDR1 SGHRS and CDR2 YFSETQ. V dropped 0 bases and J dropped 4 bases, with 13 bases sitting between them. This CDR3 reads CASSLVGSGGTEAFF. The CDR3 region has the DNA TGCGCCAGCAGCTTGGTGGGCAGTGGTGGCACTGAAGCTTTCTTT.

The chain is built from TRBV6-5 and TRBJ2-1; D uncertain. The CDR3 is 14 residues long. CDR1 is MNHEY and CDR2 is SVGAGI in the germline V gene. The V end lost 8 bases, the J end lost 2 bases, and 13 bases lay between the germline ends. The CDR3 DNA sequence: TGTGCCAGCTCCCTACAGAAGACCTACAATGAGCAGTTCTTC. Its protein product is CASSLQKTYNEQFF.

CDR3 loop: CASSQGEGWNTEAFF. The CDR3 DNA reads as TGTGCCAGCAGCCAGGGGGAAGGATGGAACACTGAAGCTTTCTTT. The rearrangement joins TRBV7-9 to TRBJ1-1; TRBD1 matches 7 bases. V dropped 5 bases and J dropped 1; count of bases not matched to a gene: 7. The length of the CDR3 is 15 residues. The germline CDR1 and CDR2 sequences are SEHNR and FQNEAQ (reference sequence).